This T cell receptor beta chain stems from a study of blood T cell repertoires in COVID-19. For the study at large: The United States, Italy and Spain provided the acute and convalescent COVID-19 samples. PBMCs, B-cell-depleted T cells, or T cells provided the cDNA or gDNA that made up the material.

In the authors' methods: Amplifying reference gene primers gave estimates of nucleated cell counts. Libraries were prepared by immunoSEQ multiplex PCR; TCRdb keeps only in-frame clonotypes and omits some of them. Clonal size and the V and J genes are those of that table, whereas D and trimming came from the DNA. This table holds fewer than 350,000 clones, 80% to 85% found once. V was clipped by 0 bases and J by 5 bases; unmatched bases: 6. CDR3 length equals 16 residues. CDR1 and CDR2 from the germline V gene are LNHNV and YYDKDF (reference sequence). The J gene is TRBJ1-4, the V gene TRBV15, with 7 positions matching TRBD1. This sequence was found in a woman aged 55-69 years with active or convalescent COVID-19. The specimen sequenced was peripheral blood. The CDR3 DNA is TGTGCCACCAGCAGAGAGTTGGGGACAGTAAATGAAAAACTGTTTTTT. This encodes CATSRELGTVNEKLFF.